These T cell receptor beta chains were read from a single sample in a study of long-term antiretroviral therapy in people with HIV. Measured with immunoSEQ multiplex PCR; TCRdb has only the in-frame clones, and not every one. The sample carries roughly 24,000 clones, roughly 88% recorded once. The sequenced sample was unsorted PBMCs, obtained 0.6 years after starting antiretroviral therapy. The source is a man between 60 and 70 years old with HIV. CDR3s include the opening cysteine and the closing phenylalanine or tryptophan. A D gene is named only where the DNA matches it firmly. Size values are once, few and many counts, or a class for expanded clones, and some rows have none.

abundance	d_gene	j_gene	v_gene	CDR3nt	CDR3aa
.	.	TRBJ1-1	TRBV5-1	TGCGCCAGCAGCTTGGATATCGGGGCACAGGGGAACACTGAAGCTTTCTTT	CASSLDIGAQGNTEAFF
.	TRBD1	TRBJ2-3	TRBV5-6	TGTGCCAGCAGTCAAACAGGGGGCAGCACAGATACGCAGTATTTT	CASSQTGGSTDTQYF
.	TRBD1	TRBJ2-7	TRBV6-5	TGTGCCAGCAGCCCACCGGGACAGGGGTACGAGCAGTACTTC	CASSPPGQGYEQYF
.	.	TRBJ2-3	TRBV5-1	TGCGCCAGCAGCTTGGACAGGGTTGGTGTTGATACGCAGTATTTT	CASSLDRVGVDTQYF
.	.	TRBJ2-1	TRBV27	TGTGCCAGCAGTCCCGAAGGTGGCTCCTACAATGAGCAGTTCTTC	CASSPEGGSYNEQFF
.	.	TRBJ2-1	TRBV5-1	TGCGCCAGCAGCTTGGAGCCCGGGACCTACAATGAGCAGTTCTTC	CASSLEPGTYNEQFF
once	.	TRBJ2-1	TRBV5-1	TGCGCCAGCAGCTTCGACAGCGACCAGTTCTTC	CASSFDSDQFF
.	TRBD2	TRBJ2-3	TRBV4-2	TGTGCCAGCAGCCCATCTCCCCAGCGGGGAACCACAGATACGCAGTATTTT	CASSPSPQRGTTDTQYF
.	TRBD2	TRBJ2-7	TRBV14	TGTGCCAGCAGCCCCAAGGTAGCGGGAGGGCCAGACGAGCAGTACTTC	CASSPKVAGGPDEQYF
.	.	TRBJ2-7	TRBV7-9	TGTGCCAGCAGCCCACTGGGGAGCTACCTGGGCGAGCAGTACTTC	CASSPLGSYLGEQYF
once	TRBD2	TRBJ2-5	TRBV5-1	TGCGCCAGCAGCCGACGCGGGGCAGCGGGGCTGGAGACCCAGTACTTC	CASSRRGAAGLETQYF
.	.	TRBJ2-4	TRBV29-1	TGCAGCGTTTCTCGGGCGGGACCTCAAAACATTCAGTACTTC	CSVSRAGPQNIQYF
.	TRBD1	TRBJ2-1	TRBV10-3	TGTGCCATCAGCCGGACAGGGGGCGTGGATGAGCAGTTCTTC	CAISRTGGVDEQFF
.	.	TRBJ2-1	TRBV6-6	TGTGCCAGCAGTGTGGCGTACGACAGTAAGCAGTTCTTC	CASSVAYDSKQFF
.	.	TRBJ2-5	TRBV19	TGTGCCAGTAGCCTTTTGCGAGAGCAAGAGACCCAGTACTTC	CASSLLREQETQYF
.	.	TRBJ2-2	TRBV6-6	TGTGCCAGCAAGGATAGCGGGAACACCGGGGAGCTGTTTTTT	CASKDSGNTGELFF
.	.	TRBJ2-3	TRBV7-5	TGTGCCAGAAGCTTAGCGGCGGGGGGGGAGTTGACAGATACGCAGTATTTT	CARSLAAGGELTDTQYF
medium-sized	TRBD2	TRBJ2-7	TRBV7-8	TGTGCCAGCAGCTTAAGGGAGGGCTCCCGTGTCGAGCAGTACTTC	CASSLREGSRVEQYF
.	.	TRBJ2-6	TRBV14	TGTGCCAGCAGCCAAGTCACAGGTGTCATAGGGGCCAACGTCCTGACTTTC	CASSQVTGVIGANVLTF
.	.	TRBJ2-7	TRBV4-1	TGCGCCAGCAGCCAAGGCTACTACGAGCAGTACTTC	CASSQGYYEQYF
.	TRBD1	TRBJ1-3	TRBV7-9	TGTGCCAGCAGCCGACAGGGCTTCTCTGGAAACACCATATATTTT	CASSRQGFSGNTIYF
.	TRBD2	TRBJ2-1	TRBV7-9	TGTGCCAGCAGCCAAGCTAGCGGGGGGGGAGATGAGCAGTTCTTC	CASSQASGGGDEQFF
.	.	TRBJ1-5	TRBV7-2	TGTGCCAGCAGCCCCGTGACGTCCCTTTATAGCAATCAGCCCCAGCATTTT	CASSPVTSLYSNQPQHF
.	TRBD1	TRBJ2-7	TRBV30	TGTGCCTGGAGTGGGCCCGGAGGGACAGGGGTTTACGAGCAGTACTTC	CAWSGPGGTGVYEQYF
.	.	TRBJ2-7	TRBV7-9	TGTGCCAGCAGCTCTAGCGCTTACTCCTACGAGCAGTACTTC	CASSSSAYSYEQYF
once	TRBD2	TRBJ2-1	TRBV11-2	TGTGCCAGCAGCTTAGGAGGGACTAGCGTGTTCTTC	CASSLGGTSVFF
.	.	TRBJ2-7	TRBV28	TGTGCCAGCAGTACTTTGGCTCTTTGGGGGGAGCAGTACTTC	CASSTLALWGEQYF
once	TRBD1	TRBJ1-3	TRBV7-2	TGTGCCAGCAGCCCAAAGGCTAGGGGGCTAAGTGGAAACACCATATATTTT	CASSPKARGLSGNTIYF
.	.	TRBJ2-4	TRBV10-3	TGTGCCATCAGTGTGTCTGGGGACGGAAACATTCAGTACTTC	CAISVSGDGNIQYF
.	.	TRBJ1-2	TRBV28	TGTGCCAGCAGTGAATCTCGGGACCTTCAGAAGTATGGCTACACCTTC	CASSESRDLQKYGYTF
.	.	TRBJ2-1	TRBV9	TGTGCCAGCAGCGTTGGCGGCGTCCAGCATGAGCAGTTCTTC	CASSVGGVQHEQFF
.	.	TRBJ1-3	TRBV28	TGTGCCAGCAGTTCACCCCGGGATCTCGGAAACACCATATATTTT	CASSSPRDLGNTIYF
.	.	TRBJ2-7	TRBV5-5	TGTGCCAGCAGCTCCCCCGGGGTTACTGGCGAGCAGTACTTC	CASSSPGVTGEQYF
.	TRBD2	TRBJ2-1	TRBV10-2	TGCGCCAGCACCCCGTCGAGCGGGGGGTACAATGAGCAGTTCTTC	CASTPSSGGYNEQFF
.	TRBD1	TRBJ1-2	TRBV6-5	TGTGCCAGCAGTAAGGGACAGGGATTGGGCTACACCTTC	CASSKGQGLGYTF
large	.	TRBJ1-2	TRBV15	TGTGCCACCAGCAGAGATCGGCAAACCCCCGGCTACACCTTC	CATSRDRQTPGYTF
.	TRBD1	TRBJ1-1	TRBV6-6	TGTGCCAGCAGACACGCTCGGACAGGACTGAACACTGAAGCTTTCTTT	CASRHARTGLNTEAFF
.	.	TRBJ1-2	TRBV4-2	TGTGCCAGCAGCCAAGATCCTCTGGTAGCTAACTATGGCTACACCTTC	CASSQDPLVANYGYTF
.	TRBD1	TRBJ1-1	TRBV10-1	TGCGCCAGCTCAGGGGGATCGAACACTGAAGCTTTCTTT	CASSGGSNTEAFF
.	TRBD1	TRBJ1-5	TRBV4-1	TGCGCCAGCAGCCAAGATGAAAGGACAGGGTTTCAGCCCCAGCATTTT	CASSQDERTGFQPQHF
.	.	TRBJ2-7	TRBV15	TGTGCCACCAGCAGAGATCAAGGGGGGAGCGAGCAGTACTTC	CATSRDQGGSEQYF
.	TRBD1	TRBJ2-1	TRBV5-5	TGTGCCAGCAGCTCCCGGACAGGGGGCTCCTACAATGAGCAGTTCTTC	CASSSRTGGSYNEQFF
.	TRBD1	TRBJ1-3	TRBV10-3	TGTGCCACGACAGGGTACTCTGGAAACACCATATATTTT	CATTGYSGNTIYF
.	TRBD2	TRBJ2-7	TRBV6-5	TGTGCCAGCAGTTACTCGAGGACTAGCGTTCCCTACGAGCAGTACTTC	CASSYSRTSVPYEQYF
.	TRBD2	TRBJ2-3	TRBV5-4	TGTGCCAGCAGCTTGGCGGGAGGGAGCACAGATACGCAGTATTTT	CASSLAGGSTDTQYF
once	.	TRBJ1-3	TRBV7-2	TGTGCCAGCAGCTTAACTTCGGGACAAACCTCTGGAAACACCATATATTTT	CASSLTSGQTSGNTIYF
.	.	TRBJ1-1	TRBV7-2	TGTGCCAGCAGCGCACGACGCAGGGGGAACACTGAAGCTTTCTTT	CASSARRRGNTEAFF
.	.	TRBJ2-5	TRBV5-1	TGCGCCAGCAGCTTGGCGGGGGCTTGGGAGACCCAGTACTTC	CASSLAGAWETQYF
.	.	TRBJ1-5	TRBV15	TGTGCCACCAGCAGAGATCAGGGCGTTGGGAATCAGCCCCAGCATTTT	CATSRDQGVGNQPQHF
.	TRBD2	TRBJ2-3	TRBV7-9	TGTGCCAGCAGCTCCAAGGAGGGGAGGGTGAGGGCAGATACGCAGTATTTT	CASSSKEGRVRADTQYF
.	.	TRBJ2-1	TRBV5-4	TGTGCCAGCAAATCTGGCGCATACAATGAGCAGTTCTTC	CASKSGAYNEQFF
.	.	TRBJ1-3	TRBV30	TGTGCCTGGGACAATGTCTCTGGAAACACCATATATTTT	CAWDNVSGNTIYF
.	.	TRBJ2-3	TRBV2	TGTGCCAGCAGTGAATTGGTTCGGACAGATACGCAGTATTTT	CASSELVRTDTQYF
.	.	TRBJ1-2	TRBV6-1	TGTGCCAGCAGTGTCGGGGGAGGATATGGCTACACCTTC	CASSVGGGYGYTF
.	TRBD1	TRBJ2-2	TRBV9	TGTGCCAGCAGCGGTGGACAGGGTCTGAACACCGGGGAGCTGTTTTTT	CASSGGQGLNTGELFF
once	.	TRBJ1-1	TRBV5-5	TGTGCCAGCAGCGCAGCCGGGACGGGCTTTGCAGCTTTCTTT	CASSAAGTGFAAFF
.	.	TRBJ1-2	TRBV7-9	TGTGCCAGCAGCTTGACCTGGGGCTCAACCAACTATGGCTACACCTTC	CASSLTWGSTNYGYTF
.	TRBD1	TRBJ2-1	TRBV5-1	TGCGCCAGTAGGACAGGGGACAACAATGAGCAGTTCTTC	CASRTGDNNEQFF
.	TRBD2	TRBJ2-1	TRBV19	TGTGCCAGTAGTATCCGGGGGGACAATGAGCAGTTCTTC	CASSIRGDNEQFF